This T cell receptor beta chain was retrieved from a study of cytomegalovirus exposure and HLA in healthy donors. Study results and caveats: Cytomegalovirus status was reportedly diagnosed by the classifier with high sensitivity and specificity.

With respect to this clone: Its matching antigen is unknown.

The donors formed part of the approximately 130-subject validation cohort, distinct from the approximately 640-subject first cohort. Method: immunoSEQ multiplex PCR; TCRdb's copy keeps in-frame clones and lacks some. The sample consists of about 280,000 clones, more than 75% of them appearing once. This CDR3 spans 15 amino acids. From germline, CDR1 is SGHAT and CDR2 FQNNGV. V lost 6 bases, J lost 3 bases, and 9 bases stayed unmatched. This chain uses TRBV11-2 with TRBJ2-5, with 8 bases aligning to TRBD2. The specimen sequenced was PBMCs. This clonotype was obtained from a woman aged 18-35 years in good health and CMV-seronegative. Here the CDR3 DNA reads TGTGCCAGCAGTCGGGAGGGAAATCAGGAAGAGACCCAGTACTTC. It encodes CASSREGNQEETQYF.